This entry lists 18 T cell receptor beta chains sequenced from one sample in a study of T cells after posttransplantation cyclophosphamide. The assay was immunoSEQ multiplex PCR, and TCRdb's table has in-frame clones only and misses some. The sample yields tens of thousands of clones, approximately 71% seen once. Sequencing was carried out using memory CD4+ T cells sorted from PBMCs. These TCRs come from a woman in her sixties in good health, CMV-negative, and a related stem cell transplant donor.

J is TRBJ1-6 and V is TRBV5-8; 7 nucleotides line up with TRBD1. Germline V gene lookup returns CDR1 SGHTS and CDR2 YDEGEE. The CDR3 has 17 amino acids. Unmatched junction bases numbered 17, after V lost 4 bases and J lost 10 bases. DNA of the CDR3: TGTGCCAGCAGCCTCCAGACAGGGTCCCTTTTAAGATCACCCCTCCACTTT. The encoded protein is CASSLQTGSLLRSPLHF.

The chain joins TRBV7-2 to TRBJ2-7; 8 bases are shared with TRBD2. The trim removed 4 bases at V and 2 bases at J, leaving 7 bases unmatched. Germline V gene lookup returns CDR1 SGHTA and CDR2 FQGNSA. The CDR3 extends over 15 amino acids. DNA for the CDR3: TGTGCCAGCAGCTCCCAACCGGGACTAGCCTACGAGCAGTACTTC. This encodes CASSSQPGLAYEQYF. The full variable domain, in which reference TRBV7-2 and TRBJ2-7 provide the parts outside the CDR3, is GAGVSQSPSNKVTEKGKDVELRCDPISGHTALYWYRQSLGQGLEFLIYFQGNSAPDKSGLPSDRFSAERTGGSVSTLTIQRTQQEDSAVYLCASSSQPGLAYEQYFGPGTRLTVT.

The rearrangement joins TRBV19 to TRBJ1-1, with D maybe TRBD1 (5 bases). The CDR3 length is 14 residues. CDR1 is LNHDA, CDR2 SQIVND, per germline (reference sequence). With 1 base removed from V and 2 bases from J, the gap between germline ends came to 8 bases. The CDR3 reads CASSIGTTNTEAFF. DNA of the CDR3: TGTGCCAGTAGTATAGGGACAACCAACACTGAAGCTTTCTTT.

This sequence joins TRBV19 and TRBJ2-3; no clear D. Trimming stripped 8 bases from V and 2 bases from J, with 11 bases between. There are 13 residues in the CDR3. Germline CDR1 and CDR2: LNHDA and SQIVND (reference sequence). The CDR3 loop reads CASSGYNTDTQYF. The CDR3 DNA is TGTGCCAGTTCCGGGTACAACACAGATACGCAGTATTTT.

Sample share makes this clone medium-sized. The chain uses TRBV7-9 and TRBJ2-1, with a weak D call TRBD1 (5 bases). The germline gives CDR1 SEHNR, CDR2 FQNEAQ (reference sequence). This CDR3 has 15 amino acids. Trimming cost V 5 bases and J 0 bases, with 11 bases left between them. For the CDR3, the DNA is TGTGCCAGCAGCCCAGGGCGGAGCTCCTACAATGAGCAGTTCTTC. It is translated as CASSPGRSSYNEQFF.

This clone has only one observation. The chain is built from TRBV6-1 and TRBJ1-1, with 9 nucleotides matching TRBD1. The CDR3 runs 14 residues. Trimming took 7 bases from V and 2 from J; bases not matched to a gene: 5. Germline CDR1 and CDR2: MNHNS and SASEGT. Written as DNA, the CDR3 is TGTGCCAGCATCCGGGACAGGGCTAACACTGAAGCTTTCTTT. Its protein product is CASIRDRANTEAFF.

The V and J genes are TRBV6-1 and TRBJ1-2; 7 bases fit TRBD1. In germline, CDR1 is MNHNS, CDR2 SASEGT. V trimming: 6 bases; J trimming: 8 bases; junction bases outside the gene matches: 12. There are 14 residues in the CDR3. This CDR3 reads CASRSTGAPMGYTF. For the CDR3, the DNA is TGTGCCAGCAGAAGTACAGGGGCCCCCATGGGCTACACCTTC.

The chain couples TRBV30 to TRBJ2-7; 7 bases map to TRBD2. The trim removed 3 bases at V and 3 bases at J, leaving 8 bases unmatched. There are 14 residues in the CDR3. Germline lookup yields CDR1 GTSNPN and CDR2 SVGIG (reference sequence). CDR3 bases: TGTGCCTGGAGACACGGGGGAGGGCTCTACGAGCAGTACTTC. It specifies CAWRHGGGLYEQYF.

The J gene is TRBJ1-2, the V gene TRBV18, with D possibly being TRBD1 (5 bases). Deletions cut 2 bases from V and 2 bases from J, with 15 bases between. Germline V lookup: CDR1 KGHSH, CDR2 LQKENI. This CDR3 contains 16 residues. CDR3 bases: TGTGCCAGCTCACCAGGGGACTCCCGGACGAACTATGGCTACACCTTC. This gives the protein CASSPGDSRTNYGYTF.

This chain uses TRBV5-1 with TRBJ1-5; D might be TRBD1 (5 bases). CDR3 length equals 14 residues. Germline values: CDR1 SGHRS, CDR2 YFSETQ. V was pared by 0 bases and J by 3 bases, with 7 bases between. CDR3 amino acids: CASSLEGYNQPQHF. CDR3 bases: TGCGCCAGCAGCTTGGAGGGGTACAATCAGCCCCAGCATTTT.

The V call is TRBV18, the J call TRBJ1-3; D is unclear. Germline CDR1 reads KGHSH; CDR2 reads LQKENI. The CDR3 runs to 11 residues. Trimming stripped 6 bases from V and 7 bases from J, with 7 bases between. The CDR3 DNA sequence: TGTGCCAGCTCTCCGGAGAACACCATATATTTT. This codes for CASSPENTIYF. The variable domain in full, with the rest retrieved from reference TRBV18 and TRBJ1-3, is NAGVMQNPRHLVRRRGQEARLRCSPMKGHSHVYWYRQLPEEGLKFMVYLQKENIIDESGMPKERFSAEFPKEGPSILRIQQVVRGDSAAYFCASSPENTIYFGEGSWLTVV.

This clone was recorded a few times. The chain has TRBV19 and TRBJ2-2; tentatively, D is TRBD2 (7 bases). CDR1 is LNHDA and CDR2 is SQIVND in the germline V gene (reference sequence). V lost 5 bases and J lost 9, with 19 bases in between. The CDR3 runs 15 residues. CDR3 loop: CASSSGLTGGRELFF. In DNA form, the CDR3 reads TGTGCCAGTAGTTCCGGACTCACCGGGGGGCGGGAGCTGTTTTTT.

The V call is TRBV30, the J call TRBJ1-3, with 7 bases fitting TRBD1. The ends lost 2 bases at V and 3 bases at J; junction bases unmatched: 1. CDR3 length: 13 amino acids. Germline CDR1 and CDR2: GTSNPN and SVGIG (reference sequence). The CDR3 DNA is TGTGCCTGGAGTACAGGGGATGGAAACACCATATATTTT. Amino acids: CAWSTGDGNTIYF.

The chain combines TRBV5-1 with TRBJ2-7, with 9 bases fitting TRBD2. V shed 4 bases, J shed 3 bases, and the junction held 5 bases outside the gene matches. Germline V lookup: CDR1 SGHRS, CDR2 YFSETQ. The CDR3 runs 14 residues. CDR3 sequence (DNA): TGCGCCAGCAGCCCTGCGACTAGCGGCTACGAGCAGTACTTC. Translation: CASSPATSGYEQYF. The full variable domain, in which reference TRBV5-1 and TRBJ2-7 provide the parts outside the CDR3, is KAGVTQTPRYLIKTRGQQVTLSCSPISGHRSVSWYQQTPGQGLQFLFEYFSETQRNKGNFPGRFSGRQFSNSRSEMNVSTLELGDSALYLCASSPATSGYEQYFGPGTRLTVT.

The rearrangement links TRBV11-2 to TRBJ2-1, with D tentatively TRBD2 (5 bases). V was trimmed by 4 bases and J by 0 bases, leaving 13 bases between them. The CDR3 spans 16 residues. Germline V gene lookup returns CDR1 SGHAT and CDR2 FQNNGV. The CDR3 here is CASSWRADSSYNEQFF. For the CDR3, the DNA is TGTGCCAGCAGCTGGAGAGCGGATAGCTCCTACAATGAGCAGTTCTTC.

The chain recombines TRBV6-5 with TRBJ2-3, with TRBD2 as a possible D gene (5 bases). V dropped 7 bases and J dropped 3 bases, with 11 bases sitting between them. The CDR3 length is 13 residues. Looked up from germline, CDR1 is MNHEY and CDR2 is SVGAGI. The CDR3 DNA follows: TGTGCCAGCACCGTAGGCGGGACAGATACGCAGTATTTT. This codes for CASTVGGTDTQYF.

The chain uses TRBV6-5 and TRBJ1-1; D uncertain. V dropped 2 bases and J dropped 4 bases, with 8 bases sitting between them. Per germline, CDR1 MNHEY and CDR2 SVGAGI. The length of the CDR3 is 13 residues. CDR3 sequence: CASSYRGPTEAFF. CDR3 DNA: TGTGCCAGCAGTTACCGGGGTCCCACTGAAGCTTTCTTT.

V usage is TRBV30 and J usage is TRBJ1-5, with a weak D call TRBD1 (6 bases). Looked up from germline, CDR1 is GTSNPN and CDR2 is SVGIG (reference sequence). V shed 2 bases and J shed 6 bases, with 14 bases lying between them. The CDR3 is made up of 14 amino acids. The CDR3 region has the DNA TGTGCCTGGAGTCCAAGGGGGGGTGTTCAGCCCCAGCATTTT. Its protein product is CAWSPRGGVQPQHF.